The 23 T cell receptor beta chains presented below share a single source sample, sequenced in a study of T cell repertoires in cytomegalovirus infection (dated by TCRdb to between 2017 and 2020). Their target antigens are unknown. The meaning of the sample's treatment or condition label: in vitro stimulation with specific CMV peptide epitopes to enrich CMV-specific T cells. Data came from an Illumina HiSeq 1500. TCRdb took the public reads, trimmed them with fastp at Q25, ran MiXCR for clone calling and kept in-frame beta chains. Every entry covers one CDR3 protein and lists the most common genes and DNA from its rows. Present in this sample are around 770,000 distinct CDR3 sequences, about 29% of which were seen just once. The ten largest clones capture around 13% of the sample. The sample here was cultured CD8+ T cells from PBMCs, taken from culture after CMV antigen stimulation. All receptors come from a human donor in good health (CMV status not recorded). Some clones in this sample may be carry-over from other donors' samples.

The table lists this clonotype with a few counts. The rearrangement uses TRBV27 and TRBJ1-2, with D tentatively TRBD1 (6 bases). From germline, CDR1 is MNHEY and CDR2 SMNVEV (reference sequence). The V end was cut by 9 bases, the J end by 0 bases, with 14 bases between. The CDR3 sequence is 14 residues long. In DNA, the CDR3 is TGTGCCAGGAGTACAGGGAGCGCTAACTATGGCTACACCTTC. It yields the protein CARSTGSANYGYTF.

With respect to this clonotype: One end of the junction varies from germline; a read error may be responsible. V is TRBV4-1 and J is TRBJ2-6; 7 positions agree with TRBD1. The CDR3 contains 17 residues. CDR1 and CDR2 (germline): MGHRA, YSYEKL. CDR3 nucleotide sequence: TGTGCCAGCAAAGAACAATTTGGGACAGCGCTTTCCAACGTCCTGACTTTC. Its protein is CASKEQFGTALSNVLTF.

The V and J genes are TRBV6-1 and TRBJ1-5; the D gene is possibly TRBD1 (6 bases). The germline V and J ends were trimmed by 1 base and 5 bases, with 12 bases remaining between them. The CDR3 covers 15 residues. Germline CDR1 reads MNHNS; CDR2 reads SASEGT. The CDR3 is CASSEVGRGDQPQHF. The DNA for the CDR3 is TGTGCCAGCAGTGAAGTGGGCAGGGGCGATCAGCCCCAGCATTTT.

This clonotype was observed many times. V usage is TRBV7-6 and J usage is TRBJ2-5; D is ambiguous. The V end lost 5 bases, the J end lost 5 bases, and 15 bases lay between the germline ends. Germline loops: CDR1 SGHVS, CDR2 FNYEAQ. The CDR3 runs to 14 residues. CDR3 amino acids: CASSQDLGLETQYF. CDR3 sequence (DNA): TGTGCCAGCAGCCAAGATCTAGGGCTGGAGACCCAGTACTTC. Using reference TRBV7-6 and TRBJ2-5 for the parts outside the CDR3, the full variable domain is GAGVSQSPRYKVTKRGQDVALRCDPISGHVSLYWYRQALGQGPEFLTYFNYEAQQDKSGLPNDRFSAERPEGSISTLTIQRTEQRDSAMYRCASSQDLGLETQYFGPGTRLLVL.

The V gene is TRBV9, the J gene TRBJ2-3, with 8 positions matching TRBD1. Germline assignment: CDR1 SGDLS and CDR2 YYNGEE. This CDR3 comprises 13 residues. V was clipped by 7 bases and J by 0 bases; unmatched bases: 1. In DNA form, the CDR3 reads TGTGCCAGCGACAGGGGAAGCACAGATACGCAGTATTTT. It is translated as CASDRGSTDTQYF.

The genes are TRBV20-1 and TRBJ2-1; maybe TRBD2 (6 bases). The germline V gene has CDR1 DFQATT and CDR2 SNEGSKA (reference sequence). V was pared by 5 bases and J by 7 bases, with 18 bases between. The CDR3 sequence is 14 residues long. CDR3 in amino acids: CSAADWGLANEQFF. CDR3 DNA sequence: TGCAGTGCTGCCGATTGGGGCCTAGCGAATGAGCAGTTCTTC.

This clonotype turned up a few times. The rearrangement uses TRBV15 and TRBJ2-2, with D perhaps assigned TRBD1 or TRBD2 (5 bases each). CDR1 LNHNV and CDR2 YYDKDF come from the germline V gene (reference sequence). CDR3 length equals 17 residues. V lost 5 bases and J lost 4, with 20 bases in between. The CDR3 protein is CATSAQTRDRSTGELFF. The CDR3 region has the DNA TGTGCCACCAGCGCACAGACCAGGGACCGATCCACCGGGGAGCTGTTTTTT.

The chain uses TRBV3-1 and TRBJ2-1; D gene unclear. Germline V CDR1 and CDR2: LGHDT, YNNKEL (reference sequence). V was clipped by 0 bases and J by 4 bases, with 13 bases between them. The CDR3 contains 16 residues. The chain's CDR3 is CASSQDRQAPYNEQFF. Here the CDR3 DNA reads TGTGCCAGCAGCCAAGACCGGCAGGCCCCTTACAATGAGCAGTTCTTC.

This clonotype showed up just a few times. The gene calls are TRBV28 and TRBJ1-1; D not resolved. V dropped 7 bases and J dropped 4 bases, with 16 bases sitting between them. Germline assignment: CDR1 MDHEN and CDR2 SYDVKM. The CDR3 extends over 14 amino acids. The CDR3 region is CASTQGGIVTEAFF. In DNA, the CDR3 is TGTGCCAGCACCCAAGGCGGGATAGTCACTGAAGCTTTCTTT.

The CDR3 nucleotides read TGTGCCAGCAGCTCCTGGCGGGACAGGGAAGTTATACCTATCTACGAGCAGTACTTC. Residues: CASSSWRDREVIPIYEQYF. V gene TRBV7-6 combines with J gene TRBJ2-7; 9 positions agree with TRBD1. Trimming removed 4 bases from V and 3 bases from J; junction bases left unmatched: 19. CDR3 size: 19 residues. In germline, CDR1 is SGHVS, CDR2 FNYEAQ.

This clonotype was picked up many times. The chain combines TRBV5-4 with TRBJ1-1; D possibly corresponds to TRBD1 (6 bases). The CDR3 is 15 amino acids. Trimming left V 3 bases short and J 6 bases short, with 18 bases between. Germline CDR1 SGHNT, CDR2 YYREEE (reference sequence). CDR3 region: CASSSDAQGYAEAFF. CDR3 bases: TGTGCCAGCAGCTCGGACGCGCAGGGGTATGCTGAAGCTTTCTTT.

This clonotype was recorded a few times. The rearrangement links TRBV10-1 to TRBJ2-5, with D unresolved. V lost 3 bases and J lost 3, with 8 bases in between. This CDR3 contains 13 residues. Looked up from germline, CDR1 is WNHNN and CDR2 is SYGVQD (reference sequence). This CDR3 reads CASSEESKETQYF. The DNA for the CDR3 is TGCGCCAGCAGTGAAGAGTCCAAAGAGACCCAGTACTTC.

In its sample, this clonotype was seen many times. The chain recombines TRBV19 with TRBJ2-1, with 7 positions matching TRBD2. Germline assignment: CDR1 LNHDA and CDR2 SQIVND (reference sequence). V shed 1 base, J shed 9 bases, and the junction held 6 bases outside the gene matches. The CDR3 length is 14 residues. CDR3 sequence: CASSIGEGMGEQFF. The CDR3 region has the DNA TGTGCCAGTAGTATAGGGGAGGGGATGGGTGAGCAGTTCTTC. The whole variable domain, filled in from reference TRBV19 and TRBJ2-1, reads DGGITQSPKYLFRKEGQNVTLSCEQNLNHDAMYWYRQDPGQGLRLIYYSQIVNDFQKGDIAEGYSVSREKKESFPLTVTSAQKNPTAFYLCASSIGEGMGEQFFGPGTRLTVL.

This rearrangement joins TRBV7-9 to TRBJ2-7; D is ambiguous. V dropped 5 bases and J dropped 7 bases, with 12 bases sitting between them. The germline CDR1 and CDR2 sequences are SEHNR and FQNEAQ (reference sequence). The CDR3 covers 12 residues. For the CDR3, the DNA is TGTGCCAGCAGCCCCGATGGGGAAGAGCAGTACGTC. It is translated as CASSPDGEEQYV.

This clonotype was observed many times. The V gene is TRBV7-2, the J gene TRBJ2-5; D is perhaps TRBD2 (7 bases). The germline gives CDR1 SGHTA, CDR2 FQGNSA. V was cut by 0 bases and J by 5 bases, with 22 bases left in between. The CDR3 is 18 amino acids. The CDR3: CASSLAGGGTLGGETQYF. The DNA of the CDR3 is TGTGCCAGCAGCTTAGCAGGAGGGGGGACCCTGGGGGGGGAGACCCAGTACTTC. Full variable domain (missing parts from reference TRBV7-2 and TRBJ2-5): GAGVSQSPSNKVTEKGKDVELRCDPISGHTALYWYRQSLGQGLEFLIYFQGNSAPDKSGLPSDRFSAERTGGSVSTLTIQRTQQEDSAVYLCASSLAGGGTLGGETQYFGPGTRLLVL.

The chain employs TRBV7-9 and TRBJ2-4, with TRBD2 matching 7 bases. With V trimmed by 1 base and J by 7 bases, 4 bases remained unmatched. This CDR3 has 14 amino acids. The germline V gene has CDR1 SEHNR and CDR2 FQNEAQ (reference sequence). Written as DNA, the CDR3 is TGTGCCAGCAGCTTAGTGGGGGGGATTAACATTCAGTACTTC. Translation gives CASSLVGGINIQYF.

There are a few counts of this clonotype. The CDR3 nucleotides read TGTGCCAGCAGCCCGGGGAGGGGAGTAGAGCAGTTCTTC. Its translation is CASSPGRGVEQFF. J is TRBJ2-1 and V is TRBV5-6, with 7 bases matching TRBD2. This CDR3 is 13 amino acids long. Per the germline V gene, CDR1 is SGHDT and CDR2 is YYEEEE. The V and J ends lost 4 bases and 10 bases, in that order; junction bases with no gene match: 8. Filled out from reference TRBV5-6 and TRBJ2-1, the complete variable domain reads DAGVTQSPTHLIKTRGQQVTLRCSPKSGHDTVSWYQQALGQGPQFIFQYYEEEERQRGNFPDRFSGHQFPNYSSELNVNALLLGDSALYLCASSPGRGVEQFFGPGTRLTVL.

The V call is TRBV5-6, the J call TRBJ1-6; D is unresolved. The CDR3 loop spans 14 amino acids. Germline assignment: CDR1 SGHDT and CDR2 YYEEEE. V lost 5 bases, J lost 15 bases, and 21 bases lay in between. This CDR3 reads CASSYSTASSFLHF. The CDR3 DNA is TGTGCCAGCAGTTACTCCACCGCCAGTTCTTTCCTCCACTTT.

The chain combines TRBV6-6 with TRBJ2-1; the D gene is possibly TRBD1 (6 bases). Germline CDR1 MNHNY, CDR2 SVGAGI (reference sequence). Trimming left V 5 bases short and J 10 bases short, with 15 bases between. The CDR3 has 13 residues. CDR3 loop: CASSPTGFVEQFF. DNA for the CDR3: TGTGCCAGCAGTCCTACAGGGTTCGTCGAGCAGTTCTTC.

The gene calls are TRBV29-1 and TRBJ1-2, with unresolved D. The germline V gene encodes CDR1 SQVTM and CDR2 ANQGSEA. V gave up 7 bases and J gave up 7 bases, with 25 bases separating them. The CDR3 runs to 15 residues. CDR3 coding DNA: TGCAGCGCTCCTCCGGGCCTCAACTGGTTATGTGGCTACACCTTC. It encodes CSAPPGLNWLCGYTF. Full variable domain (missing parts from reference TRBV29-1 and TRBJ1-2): SAVISQKPSRDICQRGTSLTIQCQVDSQVTMMFWYRQQPGQSLTLIATANQGSEATYESGFVIDKFPISRPNLTFSTLTVSNMSPEDSSIYLCSAPPGLNWLCGYTFGSGTRLTVV.

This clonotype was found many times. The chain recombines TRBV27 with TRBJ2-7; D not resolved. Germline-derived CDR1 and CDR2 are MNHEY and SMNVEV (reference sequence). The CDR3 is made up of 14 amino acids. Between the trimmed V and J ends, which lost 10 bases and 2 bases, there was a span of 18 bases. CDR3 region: CAIPHPSNTYEQYV. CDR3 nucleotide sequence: TGTGCCATCCCGCACCCTTCGAACACCTACGAGCAGTACGTC.

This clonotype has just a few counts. The CDR3 coding sequence is TGCGCCAGCAGCCCGATGCTCCAAACTGAAGCTTTCTTT. Its translation: CASSPMLQTEAFF. The chain carries TRBV5-1 and TRBJ1-1; D call uncertain. Deletions cut 4 bases from V and 5 bases from J, with 12 bases between. The germline V gene has CDR1 SGHRS and CDR2 YFSETQ. The CDR3 runs 13 residues.

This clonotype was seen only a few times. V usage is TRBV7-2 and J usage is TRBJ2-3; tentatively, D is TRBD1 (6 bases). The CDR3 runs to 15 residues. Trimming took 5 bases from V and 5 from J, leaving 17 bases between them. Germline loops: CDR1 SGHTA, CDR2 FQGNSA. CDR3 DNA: TGTGCCAGCAGCGCGTGGGTGGGGGCCGGAGATACGCAGTATTTT. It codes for CASSAWVGAGDTQYF.